The sample holds many counts of the clone carrying this TCR beta chain. As yet, its antigen is unknown. This entry is derived from a study of CD8+CD57+ T cells in acquired aplastic anemia. Genomic DNA constituted the template upon which TCR beta VDJ and CDR3 profiling was performed. TCRdb itself ran the reads through MiXCR, one entry per CDR3 protein. This table holds roughly 130,000 distinct CDR3 sequences, 48% found once. CDR1 and CDR2 (germline): SGHTA, FQGNSA. The V and J ends lost 5 bases and 4 bases respectively, with 9 bases between them. The CDR3 is 12 residues long. Study-level points and caveats: In CD8+ cells, Simpson's diversity showed no significant difference between patients and controls.

Specimen: sorted CD4+, CD8+, or CD8+CD57+ T cells (not recorded which) from PBMCs. V usage is TRBV7-2 and J usage is TRBJ2-7, with D possibly being TRBD2 (5 bases). The receptor's source is a human donor in good health, serving as a control. The CDR3 nucleotides are TGTGCCAGCAGCCCGGGGATATACGAGCAGTACTTC. It is translated as CASSPGIYEQYF.